This entry describes one TCR beta chain. The source of the sample is a study of PD-1 blockade in mismatch repair-deficient tumors. Clones were read by immunoSEQ multiplex PCR, and TCRdb kept only the in-frame ones, dropping some. The sample shows some 48,000 clones, over 75% of them seen only once. The germline V gene has CDR1 MNHNS and CDR2 SASEGT. The length of the CDR3 is 14 residues. V was pared by 2 bases and J by 3 bases, with 8 bases between. A few pembrolizumab responders had their TCRs sequenced. The J gene is TRBJ1-5, the V gene TRBV6-1, with D tentatively TRBD1 (5 bases). The TCR comes from an adult with mismatch repair-deficient cancer. The source material was PBMCs, sampled before pembrolizumab treatment. The CDR3, as DNA: TGTGCCAGCAGTGAATCAGGGAACAATCAGCCCCAGCATTTT. Translation: CASSESGNNQPQHF.